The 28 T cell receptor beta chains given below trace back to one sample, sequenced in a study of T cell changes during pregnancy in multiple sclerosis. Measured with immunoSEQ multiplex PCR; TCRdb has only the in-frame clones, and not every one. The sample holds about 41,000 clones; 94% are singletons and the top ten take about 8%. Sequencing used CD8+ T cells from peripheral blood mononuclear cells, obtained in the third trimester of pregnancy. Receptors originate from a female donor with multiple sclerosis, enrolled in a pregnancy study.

CDR3 protein: CASSPGGAVNYGYTF. As DNA, the CDR3 is TGTGCCAGCAGCCCCGGGGGGGCTGTGAACTATGGCTACACCTTC. V and J are TRBV7-6 and TRBJ1-2, with D possibly matching TRBD1 (6 bases). The length of the CDR3 is 15 residues. Germline CDR1 reads SGHVS; CDR2 reads FNYEAQ. V was pared by 5 bases and J by 2 bases, with 15 bases between. The full variable domain, rest sourced from reference TRBV7-6 and TRBJ1-2, is GAGVSQSPRYKVTKRGQDVALRCDPISGHVSLYWYRQALGQGPEFLTYFNYEAQQDKSGLPNDRFSAERPEGSISTLTIQRTEQRDSAMYRCASSPGGAVNYGYTFGSGTRLTVV.

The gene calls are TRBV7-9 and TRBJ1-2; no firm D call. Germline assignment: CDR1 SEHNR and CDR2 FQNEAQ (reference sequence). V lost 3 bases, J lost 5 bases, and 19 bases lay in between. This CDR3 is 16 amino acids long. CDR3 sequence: CASSFRSPTLIYGYTF. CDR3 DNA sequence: TGTGCCAGCAGCTTCAGGTCCCCCACGTTAATATATGGCTACACCTTC.

CDR3 sequence (DNA): TGTGCCAGTAGTATAGGGGCGGGAGATGTAAATGAGCAGTTCTTC. Amino acid sequence: CASSIGAGDVNEQFF. This chain connects TRBV19 to TRBJ2-1; 7 positions match TRBD2. J lost 7 bases, V lost 1 base, and 7 bases had no gene match. This CDR3 has 15 residues. Germline values: CDR1 LNHDA, CDR2 SQIVND (reference sequence).

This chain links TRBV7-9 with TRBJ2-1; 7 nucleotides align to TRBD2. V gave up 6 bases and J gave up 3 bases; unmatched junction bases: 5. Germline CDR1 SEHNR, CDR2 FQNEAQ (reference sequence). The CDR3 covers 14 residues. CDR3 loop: CASRLAPNYNEQFF. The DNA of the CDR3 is TGTGCCAGCAGACTAGCGCCTAACTACAATGAGCAGTTCTTC.

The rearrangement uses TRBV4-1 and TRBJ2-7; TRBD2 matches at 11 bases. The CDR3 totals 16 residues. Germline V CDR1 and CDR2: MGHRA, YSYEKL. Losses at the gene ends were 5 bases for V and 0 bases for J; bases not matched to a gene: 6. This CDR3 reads CASSSTSGRSSYEQYF. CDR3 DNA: TGCGCCAGCAGCTCAACTAGCGGGAGAAGCTCCTACGAGCAGTACTTC.

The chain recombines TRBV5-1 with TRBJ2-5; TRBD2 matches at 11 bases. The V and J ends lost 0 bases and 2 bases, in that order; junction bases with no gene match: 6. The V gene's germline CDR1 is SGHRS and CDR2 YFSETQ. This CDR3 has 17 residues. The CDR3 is CASSLGASGRPQETQYF. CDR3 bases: TGCGCCAGCAGCTTGGGAGCTAGCGGGAGGCCTCAAGAGACCCAGTACTTC.

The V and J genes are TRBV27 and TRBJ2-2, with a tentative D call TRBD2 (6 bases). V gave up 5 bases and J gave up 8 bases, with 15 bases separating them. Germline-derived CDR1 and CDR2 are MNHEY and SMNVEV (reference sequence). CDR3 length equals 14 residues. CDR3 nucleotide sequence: TGTGCCAGCAGTGCGGGACTCCTTGTGGGGGAGCTGTTTTTT. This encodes CASSAGLLVGELFF.

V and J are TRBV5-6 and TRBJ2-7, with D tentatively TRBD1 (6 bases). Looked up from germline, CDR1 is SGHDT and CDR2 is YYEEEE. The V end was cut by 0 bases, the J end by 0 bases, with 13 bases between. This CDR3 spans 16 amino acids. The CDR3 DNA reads TGTGCCAGCAGCTTGGCCAGGGACACACCCTCCTACGAGCAGTACTTC. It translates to CASSLARDTPSYEQYF.

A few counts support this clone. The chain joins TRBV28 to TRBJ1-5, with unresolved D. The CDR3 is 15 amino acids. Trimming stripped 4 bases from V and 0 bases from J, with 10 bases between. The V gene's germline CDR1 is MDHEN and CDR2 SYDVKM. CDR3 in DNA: TGTGCCAGCAGTTCACCGGTGTTTAGCAATCAGCCCCAGCATTTT. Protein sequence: CASSSPVFSNQPQHF.

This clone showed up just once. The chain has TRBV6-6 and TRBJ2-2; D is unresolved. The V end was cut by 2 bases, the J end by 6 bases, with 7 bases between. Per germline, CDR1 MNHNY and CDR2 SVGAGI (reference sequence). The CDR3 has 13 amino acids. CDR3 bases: TGTGCCAGCAGTTACCCTCCCGCCGGGGAGCTGTTTTTT. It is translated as CASSYPPAGELFF.

CDR3 nucleotides: TGTGCCAGCACCCGACTGGACACCGGGGAGCTGTTTTTT. Translated, it gives CASTRLDTGELFF. The chain combines TRBV6-6 with TRBJ2-2; the D is unclear. V was trimmed by 7 bases and J by 3 bases, leaving 9 bases between them. Germline V lookup: CDR1 MNHNY, CDR2 SVGAGI (reference sequence). CDR3 length: 13 residues.

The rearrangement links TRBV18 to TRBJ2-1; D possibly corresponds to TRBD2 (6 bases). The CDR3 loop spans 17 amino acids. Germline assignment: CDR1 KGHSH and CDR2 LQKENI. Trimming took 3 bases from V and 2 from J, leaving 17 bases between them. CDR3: CASSPPKAGSPYNEQFF. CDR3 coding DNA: TGTGCCAGCTCACCCCCGAAGGCGGGGTCACCCTACAATGAGCAGTTCTTC.

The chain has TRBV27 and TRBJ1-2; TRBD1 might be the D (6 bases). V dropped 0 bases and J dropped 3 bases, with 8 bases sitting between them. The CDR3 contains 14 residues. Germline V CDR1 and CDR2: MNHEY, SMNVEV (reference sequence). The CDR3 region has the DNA TGTGCCAGCAGTTTATCCCGGACAGACTATGGCTACACCTTC. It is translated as CASSLSRTDYGYTF.

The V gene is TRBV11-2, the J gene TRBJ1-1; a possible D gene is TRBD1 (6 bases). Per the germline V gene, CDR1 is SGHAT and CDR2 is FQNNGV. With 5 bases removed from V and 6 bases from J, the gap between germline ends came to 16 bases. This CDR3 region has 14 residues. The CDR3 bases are TGTGCCAGCAGCCCGATAACAGGGAGCGCTGAAGCTTTCTTT. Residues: CASSPITGSAEAFF.

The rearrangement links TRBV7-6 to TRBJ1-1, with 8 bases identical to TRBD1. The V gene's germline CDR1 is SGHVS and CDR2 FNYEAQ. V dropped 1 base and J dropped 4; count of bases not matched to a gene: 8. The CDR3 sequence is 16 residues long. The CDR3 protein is CASSLGQGPPGTEAFF. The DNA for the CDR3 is TGTGCCAGCAGCTTAGGACAGGGGCCGCCCGGCACTGAAGCTTTCTTT.

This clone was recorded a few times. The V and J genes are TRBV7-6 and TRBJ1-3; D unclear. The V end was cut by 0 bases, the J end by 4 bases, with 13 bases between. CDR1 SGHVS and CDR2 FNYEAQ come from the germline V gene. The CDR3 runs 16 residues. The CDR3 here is CASSLAEVVGGNTIYF. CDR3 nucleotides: TGTGCCAGCAGCTTAGCGGAGGTCGTGGGAGGAAACACCATATATTTT. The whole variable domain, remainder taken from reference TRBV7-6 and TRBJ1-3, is GAGVSQSPRYKVTKRGQDVALRCDPISGHVSLYWYRQALGQGPEFLTYFNYEAQQDKSGLPNDRFSAERPEGSISTLTIQRTEQRDSAMYRCASSLAEVVGGNTIYFGEGSWLTVV.

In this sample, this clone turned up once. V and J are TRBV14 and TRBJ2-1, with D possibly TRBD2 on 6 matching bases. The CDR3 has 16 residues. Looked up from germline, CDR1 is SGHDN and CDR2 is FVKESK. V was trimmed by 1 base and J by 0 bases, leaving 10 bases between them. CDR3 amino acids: CASSQVAGSSYNEQFF. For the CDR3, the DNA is TGTGCCAGCAGCCAAGTTGCGGGAAGCTCCTACAATGAGCAGTTCTTC.

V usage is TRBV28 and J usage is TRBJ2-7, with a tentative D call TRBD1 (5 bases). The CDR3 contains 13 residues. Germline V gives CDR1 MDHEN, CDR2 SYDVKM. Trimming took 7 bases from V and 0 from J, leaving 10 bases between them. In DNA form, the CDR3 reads TGTGCCAGCAAGCCAGGGTTCTCCTACGAGCAGTACTTC. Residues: CASKPGFSYEQYF.

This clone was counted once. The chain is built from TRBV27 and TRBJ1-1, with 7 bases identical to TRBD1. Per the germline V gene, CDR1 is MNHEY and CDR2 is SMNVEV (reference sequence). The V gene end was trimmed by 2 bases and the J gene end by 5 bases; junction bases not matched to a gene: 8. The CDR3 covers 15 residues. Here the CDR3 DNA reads TGTGCCAGCAGTTTAACCAGACAGGGTGTTACTGAAGCTTTCTTT. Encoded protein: CASSLTRQGVTEAFF.

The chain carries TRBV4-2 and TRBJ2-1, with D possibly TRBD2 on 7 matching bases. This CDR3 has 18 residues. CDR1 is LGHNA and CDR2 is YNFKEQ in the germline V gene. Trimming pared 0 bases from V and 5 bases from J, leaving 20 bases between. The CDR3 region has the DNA TGTGCCAGCAGCCAAGACCCCCCGGGGGCGGGGGTAAACAATGAGCAGTTCTTC. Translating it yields CASSQDPPGAGVNNEQFF.

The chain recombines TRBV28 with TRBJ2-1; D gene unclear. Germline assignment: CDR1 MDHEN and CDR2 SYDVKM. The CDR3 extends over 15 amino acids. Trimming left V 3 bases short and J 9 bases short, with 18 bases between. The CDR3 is CASSFPRRSRLEQFF. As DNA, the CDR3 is TGTGCCAGCAGTTTCCCACGGCGGTCGCGGCTTGAGCAGTTCTTC.

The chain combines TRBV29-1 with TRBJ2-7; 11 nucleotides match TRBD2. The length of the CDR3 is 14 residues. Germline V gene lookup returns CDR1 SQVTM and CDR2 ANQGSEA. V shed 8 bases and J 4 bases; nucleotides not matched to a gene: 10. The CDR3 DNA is TGCAGCTCCCAAATTGCTAGCGGGAGGTACGAGCAGTACTTC. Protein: CSSQIASGRYEQYF.

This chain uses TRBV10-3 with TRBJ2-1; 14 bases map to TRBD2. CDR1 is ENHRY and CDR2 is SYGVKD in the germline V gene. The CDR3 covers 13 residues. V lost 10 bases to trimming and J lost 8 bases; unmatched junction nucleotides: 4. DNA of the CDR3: TGTGCCACCGGGACTAGCGGGAGTGATGAGCAGTTCTTC. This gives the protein CATGTSGSDEQFF.

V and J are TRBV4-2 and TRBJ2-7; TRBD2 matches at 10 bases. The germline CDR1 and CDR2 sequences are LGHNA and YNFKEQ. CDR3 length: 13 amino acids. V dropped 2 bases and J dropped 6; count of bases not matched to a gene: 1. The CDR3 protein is CASSQLAGVEQYF. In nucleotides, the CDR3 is TGTGCCAGCAGCCAACTAGCGGGAGTCGAGCAGTACTTC.

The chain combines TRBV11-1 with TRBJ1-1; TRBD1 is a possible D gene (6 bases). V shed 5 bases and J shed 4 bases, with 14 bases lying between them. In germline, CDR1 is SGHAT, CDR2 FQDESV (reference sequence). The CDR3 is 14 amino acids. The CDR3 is CASSPHTGTTEAFF. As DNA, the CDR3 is TGTGCCAGCAGCCCTCATACAGGGACCACTGAAGCTTTCTTT.

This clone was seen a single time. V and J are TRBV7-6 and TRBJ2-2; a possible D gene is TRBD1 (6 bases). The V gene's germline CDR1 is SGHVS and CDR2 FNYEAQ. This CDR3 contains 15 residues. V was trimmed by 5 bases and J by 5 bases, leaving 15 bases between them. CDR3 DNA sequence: TGTGCCAGCAGCCCTGGGGCAGGGGATACCGGGGAGCTGTTTTTT. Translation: CASSPGAGDTGELFF.

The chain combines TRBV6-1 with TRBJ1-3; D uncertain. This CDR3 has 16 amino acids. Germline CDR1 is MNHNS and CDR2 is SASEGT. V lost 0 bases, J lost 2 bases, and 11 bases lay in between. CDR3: CASSEAVESAGNTIYF. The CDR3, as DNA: TGTGCCAGCAGTGAAGCGGTGGAGTCGGCTGGAAACACCATATATTTT.

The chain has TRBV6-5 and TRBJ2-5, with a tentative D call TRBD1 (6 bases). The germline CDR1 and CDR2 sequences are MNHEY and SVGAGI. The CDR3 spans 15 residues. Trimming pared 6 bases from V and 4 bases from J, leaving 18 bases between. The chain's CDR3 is CASRRLTGNGETQYF. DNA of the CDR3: TGTGCCAGCAGACGCCTAACAGGGAACGGAGAGACCCAGTACTTC.